The 15 T cell receptor beta chains below all came from one sample that was sequenced in a study of cytomegalovirus exposure and HLA in healthy donors. 13 Jbeta primers and 60 Vbeta primers were used for the PCR. Using immunoSEQ multiplex PCR, the repertoire was profiled, and TCRdb retains in-frame clones only, with some absent. The data contain approximately 140,000 clones, about 80% of them singletons. The specimen sequenced was PBMCs. These receptors originate from a man between 18 and 29 years old in good health and CMV-seronegative.

CDR3 coding DNA: TGTGCCAGCAGCTTGGTAATTGTGAACACTGAAGCTTTCTTT. Translating it yields CASSLVIVNTEAFF. The rearrangement uses TRBV5-5 and TRBJ1-1, with D hard to call. The CDR3 is made up of 14 amino acids. Germline CDR1 SGHKS, CDR2 YYEKEE (reference sequence). The V end was cut by 0 bases, the J end by 0 bases, with 6 bases between.

This clone was detected only once. This rearrangement joins TRBV2 to TRBJ1-5; no definite D call. With 6 bases removed from V and 0 bases from J, the gap between germline ends came to 9 bases. The CDR3 contains 14 residues. Germline V gives CDR1 SNHLY, CDR2 FYNNEI. DNA for the CDR3: TGTGCCAGCAGGGGAGACTATAGCAATCAGCCCCAGCATTTT. Amino acids: CASRGDYSNQPQHF.

This clone was counted between two and nine times. V gene TRBV10-1 combines with J gene TRBJ2-5, with D hard to call. The J call may not be correct, given that the DNA end is closer to TRBJ2-7. The CDR3 has 14 amino acids. Germline V gives CDR1 WNHNN, CDR2 SYGVQD (reference sequence). The CDR3 nucleotides read TGCGCCAGCAGTGAGTCGCTAAATTCCTACGAGCAGTACTTC. It translates to CASSESLNSYEQYF.

This clone appeared a single time. This rearrangement joins TRBV27 to TRBJ2-7; a possible D gene is TRBD1 (6 bases). This CDR3 has 13 amino acids. V dropped 9 bases and J dropped 6 bases, with 18 bases sitting between them. CDR1 and CDR2 from the germline V gene are MNHEY and SMNVEV (reference sequence). CDR3 in amino acids: CASTGSSLGEQYF. CDR3 in DNA: TGTGCCAGTACAGGGTCTTCCTTAGGCGAGCAGTACTTC.

The rearrangement links TRBV11-2 to TRBJ2-6; D remains unclear. The CDR3 totals 16 residues. Germline lookup yields CDR1 SGHAT and CDR2 FQNNGV. Trimming cost V 5 bases and J 0 bases, with 11 bases left between them. CDR3 sequence reads: CASSPSSPSGANVLTF. DNA for the CDR3: TGTGCCAGCAGCCCCTCCAGTCCCTCTGGGGCCAACGTCCTGACTTTC.

This clone occurred once. The chain combines TRBV27 with TRBJ2-3; D possibly corresponds to TRBD2 (5 bases). Trimming took off 8 bases at V and 6 bases at J, with 21 bases between the two ends. CDR1 and CDR2 (germline): MNHEY, SMNVEV (reference sequence). The CDR3 length is 15 residues. The CDR3 protein is CASGGPGPRRDTQYF. The CDR3 region has the DNA TGTGCCAGCGGAGGCCCGGGTCCCCGGCGGGATACGCAGTATTTT.

The CDR3 spells CASSTGDRDGYTF. The CDR3 nucleotides read TGTGCCAGCAGTACAGGGGACAGGGACGGCTACACCTTC. The chain carries TRBV28 and TRBJ1-2, with TRBD1 matching over 9 bases. The germline CDR1 and CDR2 sequences are MDHEN and SYDVKM. The junction had 6 bases not matched to a gene; V was cut back by 5 bases and J by 8 bases. There are 13 residues in the CDR3.

This chain joins TRBV6-6 and TRBJ1-2, with D possibly TRBD1 on 6 matching bases. The CDR3 sequence is 16 residues long. V was clipped by 5 bases and J by 1 base, with 17 bases between them. Germline CDR1 is MNHNY and CDR2 is SVGAGI (reference sequence). In DNA form, the CDR3 reads TGTGCCAGCAGTGTCGATGAGACAGGAATTAACTATGGCTACACCTTC. It translates to CASSVDETGINYGYTF.

The chain combines TRBV7-9 with TRBJ1-1, with 7 bases matching TRBD1. The CDR3 is made up of 16 amino acids. V lost 0 bases and J lost 0; bases outside the gene matches: 4. Germline CDR1 SEHNR, CDR2 FQNEAQ (reference sequence). The CDR3 nucleotides read TGTGCCAGCAGCTTAGCCCCAGGGGGGATGAACACTGAAGCTTTCTTT. It encodes CASSLAPGGMNTEAFF.

The V gene is TRBV18, the J gene TRBJ2-5, with 14 bases identical to TRBD2. Germline V gene lookup returns CDR1 KGHSH and CDR2 LQKENI. With 3 bases clipped from V and 3 bases from J, the junction kept 6 bases outside the gene matches. There are 17 residues in the CDR3. The DNA of the CDR3 is TGTGCCAGCTCACCTGGTCCGGGACTAGCGGGAGAAGAGACCCAGTACTTC. Translation gives CASSPGPGLAGEETQYF. Based on the CDR3 plus reference TRBV18 and TRBJ2-5, the full variable domain is NAGVMQNPRHLVRRRGQEARLRCSPMKGHSHVYWYRQLPEEGLKFMVYLQKENIIDESGMPKERFSAEFPKEGPSILRIQQVVRGDSAAYFCASSPGPGLAGEETQYFGPGTRLLVL.

This clone occurred once. In nucleotides, the CDR3 is TGTGCCAGCAGTTACTTCCAACAGGGGGCGGGCACTGAAGCTTTCTTT. Encoded protein: CASSYFQQGAGTEAFF. The chain joins TRBV6-5 to TRBJ1-1; 9 nucleotides align to TRBD1. V shed 1 base and J 4 bases; nucleotides not matched to a gene: 7. The CDR3 sequence is 16 residues long. CDR1 and CDR2 (germline): MNHEY, SVGAGI.

The rearrangement uses TRBV27 and TRBJ1-5; 10 bases line up with TRBD1. V gave up 2 bases and J gave up 5 bases; unmatched junction bases: 9. CDR3 length: 17 residues. CDR1 MNHEY and CDR2 SMNVEV come from the germline V gene (reference sequence). The CDR3 here is CASSLTWGDRGDQPQHF. The CDR3 nucleotides are TGTGCCAGCAGTTTAACTTGGGGGGACAGGGGAGATCAGCCCCAGCATTTT.

This chain connects TRBV5-1 to TRBJ2-7; TRBD1 matches 7 bases. Germline V gene data show CDR1 as SGHRS and CDR2 as YFSETQ. CDR3 length: 15 amino acids. With V trimmed by 4 bases and J by 2 bases, 9 bases remained unmatched. The CDR3 DNA reads TGCGCCAGCAGCCAAGCGACAGGGACCACCTACGAGCAGTACTTC. Encoded protein: CASSQATGTTYEQYF.

This chain connects TRBV4-2 to TRBJ2-7, with 7 bases lining up with TRBD2. Germline V gene lookup returns CDR1 LGHNA and CDR2 YNFKEQ. Trimming at V came to 2 bases and at J to 2 bases, leaving 6 bases not matched to a gene. There are 15 residues in the CDR3. DNA for the CDR3: TGTGCCAGCAGCCAACCGCAGGGAGGGACCTACGAGCAGTACTTC. Protein: CASSQPQGGTYEQYF.

CDR3 residues: CASSPGQGINDNYGYTF. DNA of the CDR3: TGTGCCAGCAGCCCGGGACAGGGAATTAATGACAACTATGGCTACACCTTC. The chain joins TRBV7-9 to TRBJ1-2; 9 positions agree with TRBD1. This CDR3 is 17 amino acids long. CDR1 and CDR2 (germline): SEHNR, FQNEAQ (reference sequence). With 5 bases clipped from V and 2 bases from J, the junction kept 12 bases outside the gene matches.